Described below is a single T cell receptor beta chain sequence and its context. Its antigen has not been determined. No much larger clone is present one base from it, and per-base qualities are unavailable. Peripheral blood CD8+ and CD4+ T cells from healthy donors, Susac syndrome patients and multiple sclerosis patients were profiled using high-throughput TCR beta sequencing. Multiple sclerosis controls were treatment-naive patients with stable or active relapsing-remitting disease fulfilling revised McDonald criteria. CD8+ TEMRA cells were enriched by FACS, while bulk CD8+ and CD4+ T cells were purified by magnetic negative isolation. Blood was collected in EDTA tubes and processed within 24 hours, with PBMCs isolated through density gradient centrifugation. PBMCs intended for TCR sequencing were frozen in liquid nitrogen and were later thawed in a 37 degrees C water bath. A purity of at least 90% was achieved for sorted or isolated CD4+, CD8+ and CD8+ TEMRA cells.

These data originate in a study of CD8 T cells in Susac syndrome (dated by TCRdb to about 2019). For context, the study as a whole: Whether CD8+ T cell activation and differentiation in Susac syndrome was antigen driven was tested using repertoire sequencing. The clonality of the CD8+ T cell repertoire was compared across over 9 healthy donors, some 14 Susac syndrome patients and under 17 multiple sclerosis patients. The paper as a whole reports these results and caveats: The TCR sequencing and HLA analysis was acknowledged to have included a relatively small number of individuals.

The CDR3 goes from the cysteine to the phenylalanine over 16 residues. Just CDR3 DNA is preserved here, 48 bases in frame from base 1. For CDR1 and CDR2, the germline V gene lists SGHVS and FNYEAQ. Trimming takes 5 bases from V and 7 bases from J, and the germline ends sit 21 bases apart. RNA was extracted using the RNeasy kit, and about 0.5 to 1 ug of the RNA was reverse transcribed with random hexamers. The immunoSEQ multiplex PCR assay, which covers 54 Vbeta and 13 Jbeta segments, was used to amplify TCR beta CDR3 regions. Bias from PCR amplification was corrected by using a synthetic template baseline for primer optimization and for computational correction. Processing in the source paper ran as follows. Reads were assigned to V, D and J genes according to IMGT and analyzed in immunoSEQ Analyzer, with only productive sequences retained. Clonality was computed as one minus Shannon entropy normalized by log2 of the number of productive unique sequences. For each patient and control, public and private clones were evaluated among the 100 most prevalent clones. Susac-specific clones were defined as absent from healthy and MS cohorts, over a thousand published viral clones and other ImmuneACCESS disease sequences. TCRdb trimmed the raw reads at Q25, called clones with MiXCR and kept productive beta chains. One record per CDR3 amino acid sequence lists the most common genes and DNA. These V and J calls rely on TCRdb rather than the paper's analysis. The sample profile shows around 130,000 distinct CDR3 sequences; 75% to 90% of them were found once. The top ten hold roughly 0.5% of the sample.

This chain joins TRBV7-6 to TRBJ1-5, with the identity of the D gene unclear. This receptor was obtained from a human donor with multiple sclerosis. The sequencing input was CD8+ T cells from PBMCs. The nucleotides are TGTGCCAGCAGCCGACTAGGGCCAGCCCTCGGCCAGCCCCAGCATTTT. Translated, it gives CASSRLGPALGQPQHF.